This T cell receptor (beta chain) comes out of a study of T cell responses to AZD1222 COVID-19 vaccine. Notes on the study in general: When two AZD1222 doses had been given, Spike-specific TCR breadth and depth rose. In a largely white British group with more females than males, clonal diversity was possibly underestimated. Recipients of AZD1222 seropositive at baseline numbered only 5 or 6. Spike was spanned by vaccine-associated CD4 TCRs, with dominance at 160-218 and 743-854.

TCRdb's table, derived via immunoSEQ multiplex PCR, lists solely in-frame clones and lacks some. Among 200,000 or so clones, 80% to 90% were seen once, and the ten largest hold less than 3%. This clone was seen more than once but under ten times. The antigen remains unidentified. The ends lost 2 bases at V and 8 bases at J; junction bases unmatched: 4. Germline CDR1 reads MNHEY; CDR2 reads SVGEGT. This CDR3 has 15 residues. Here the sequenced sample was peripheral blood, taken on day 0 of MenACWY control vaccination. This sequence was found in an adult in good health. This rearrangement joins TRBV6-2 or TRBV6-3 to TRBJ2-1, with 12 bases fitting TRBD2. CDR3 nucleotides: TGTGCCAGCAGTTACGAGCTAGCGGGAGGGGATGAGCAGTTCTTC. Encoded protein: CASSYELAGGDEQFF.